Given below is one TCR beta chain in context. The antigen remains unidentified. Peripheral blood was drawn, approximately 10 milliliters per donor. The V end lost 10 bases, the J end lost 3 bases, and 21 bases lay between the germline ends. There are 15 residues in the CDR3. CDR1 and CDR2 from the germline V gene are MNHNY and SVGAGI (reference sequence). The sample comes from a study of blood T cells in healthy people across ages. Study-level results: Higher naive T cell percentage went strongly together with higher TCR beta diversity.

With a J-beta primer mix and a sample-barcoded 5' primer, a second PCR ran roughly 6 to 12 cycles. TCRdb re-called the 5' RACE reads with MiXCR, one entry per CDR3 protein. The sample holds 650,000 to 800,000 distinct CDR3 sequences, about 51% seen once. The rearrangement joins TRBV6-6 to TRBJ1-2; D is undetermined. Specimen: blood. The sequence was collected from a woman of 80 years or more in good health. CDR3: CANSLFTRQYYGYTF. The DNA for the CDR3 is TGTGCCAACAGCTTATTTACCAGGCAGTACTATGGCTACACCTTC.